The rows below give T cell receptor beta chains drawn from one sample of a study of CXCR3-negative and CXCR3-positive naive CD8 T cells. TCRdb reprocessed the 5' RACE reads and keeps a single row for each CDR3 protein, giving no DNA. The sample holds 100,000 to 150,000 distinct CDR3 sequences. Sequenced: naive CXCR3- CD8+ T cells from blood. The receptor source for this set is a human donor in good health. Some clones in this sample may be carry-over from other donors' samples. Each CDR3 is given with its conserved first and last residue.

TRBV7-9	TRBJ2-5	CASSWGPGARQETQYF
TRBV28	TRBJ1-2	CASSNGQGANLEGYTF
TRBV4-3	TRBJ1-1	CASSPSSVDRMNTEAFF
TRBV7-9	TRBJ2-7	CASSLQGRSYEQYF
TRBV4-1	TRBJ2-3	CASSSGYAESDTQYF
TRBV7-3	TRBJ2-5	CASSFGHRPYQETQYF
TRBV7-9	TRBJ2-2	CASSSHPGELFF
TRBV7-9	TRBJ2-1	CASSLPHLGLAGDEQFF
TRBV9	TRBJ2-1	CASSVGGAVSYNEQFF
TRBV13	TRBJ2-5	CASSLGGPSQETQYF
TRBV29-1	TRBJ2-5	CSVVAAGGPSAETQYF
TRBV29-1	TRBJ2-1	CSVEPQDGYNEQFF
TRBV19	TRBJ2-7	CASSMFLGYEQYF
TRBV30	TRBJ2-7	CAWSWQAYEQYF
TRBV2	TRBJ2-5	CASFSGAETQYF
TRBV7-9	TRBJ2-3	CASSSPLAGKRDTQYF
TRBV28	TRBJ2-7	CASIPREGTGVPYEQYF
TRBV6-5	TRBJ2-7	CASSYLADSYEQYF
TRBV28	TRBJ2-7	CASSSQGAHYYEQYF
TRBV29-1	TRBJ2-7	CSVDTDRGGYEQYF
TRBV29-1	TRBJ2-7	CSVFGDTYEQYF
TRBV7-9	TRBJ2-3	CASTSMGFSDTQYF
TRBV28	TRBJ2-4	CASSFWAGQGSVNIQYF
TRBV30	TRBJ1-1	CAWSAPRTLEAFF
TRBV27	TRBJ1-5	CASSSSGGSYQPQHF
TRBV7-6	TRBJ2-3	CASSADFSTDTQYF
TRBV7-9	TRBJ1-2	CASSLAGGHGYTF
TRBV20-1	TRBJ2-3	CSARDTAGGRTDTQYF